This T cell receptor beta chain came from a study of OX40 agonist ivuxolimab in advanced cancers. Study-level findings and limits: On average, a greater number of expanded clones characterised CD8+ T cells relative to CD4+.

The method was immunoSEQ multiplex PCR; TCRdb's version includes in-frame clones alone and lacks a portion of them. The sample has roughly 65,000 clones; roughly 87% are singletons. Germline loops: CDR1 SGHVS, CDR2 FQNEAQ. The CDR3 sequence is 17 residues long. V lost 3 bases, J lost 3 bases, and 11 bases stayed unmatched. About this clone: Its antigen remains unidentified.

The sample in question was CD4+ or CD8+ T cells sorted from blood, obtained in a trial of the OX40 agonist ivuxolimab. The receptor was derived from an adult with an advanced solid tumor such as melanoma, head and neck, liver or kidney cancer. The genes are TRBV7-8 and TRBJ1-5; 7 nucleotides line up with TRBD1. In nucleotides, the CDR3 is TGTGCCAGCAGCTTGGGCCGAATACAGGGGCTCAATCAGCCCCAGCATTTT. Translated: CASSLGRIQGLNQPQHF.